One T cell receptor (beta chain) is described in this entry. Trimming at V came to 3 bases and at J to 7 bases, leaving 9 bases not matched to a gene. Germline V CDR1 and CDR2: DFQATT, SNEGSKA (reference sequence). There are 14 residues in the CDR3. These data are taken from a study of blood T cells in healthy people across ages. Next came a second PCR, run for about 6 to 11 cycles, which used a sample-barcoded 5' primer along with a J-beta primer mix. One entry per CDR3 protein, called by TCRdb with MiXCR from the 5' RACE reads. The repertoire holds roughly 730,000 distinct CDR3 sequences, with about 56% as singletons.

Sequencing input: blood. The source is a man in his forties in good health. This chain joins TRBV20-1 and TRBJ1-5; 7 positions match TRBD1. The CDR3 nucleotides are TGCAGTGCTAGCCCGACAGGGTTGGGGCAGCCCCAGCATTTT. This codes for CSASPTGLGQPQHF.